Listed here is a single T cell receptor beta chain. These data come from a study of blood T cell repertoires in COVID-19. Study as a whole: The study drew acute and convalescent COVID-19 samples from the United States, Italy and Spain. In each case, the material was cDNA or gDNA derived from T cells, B-cell-depleted T cells, or PBMCs.

Original processing methods: Amplified reference gene primers provided the basis for estimating nucleated cell counts. TCRdb's copy holds only in-frame clones and misses some; the assay was immunoSEQ multiplex PCR. From that table come the V and J calls and clone size; the DNA was used to work out D and trimming. The sample contains 30,000 to 45,000 clones, about nine tenths of which appear only once. This CDR3 region has 16 residues. Germline V CDR1 and CDR2: SGHTA, FQGTGA. V was clipped by 6 bases and J by 0 bases, with 16 bases between them. What was sequenced was peripheral blood. The chain employs TRBV7-3 and TRBJ2-3; D perhaps matches TRBD2 (6 bases). This TCR derives from a human donor in a cohort sampled during active COVID-19. CDR3 sequence: CASSYTPGLSTDTQYF. The CDR3 DNA is TGTGCCAGCAGTTATACCCCGGGACTCAGCACAGATACGCAGTATTTT.